These T cell receptor beta chains were read from a single sample in a study of a mutant IDH1 vaccine in newly diagnosed glioma. Their antigens remain unidentified. Profiled with immunoSEQ multiplex PCR; TCRdb holds only in-frame clones, not every one. Here the sample spans 35,000 to 50,000 clones, roughly 84% being singletons. Material: PBMCs, obtained from a glioma patient whose treatment included an IDH1 peptide vaccine. These receptors all stem from a man aged 35-49 years with glioma. Each CDR3 is given with its conserved first and last residue. A D gene is named only where the DNA matches it firmly. Size is omitted from some rows. Given values are once, few, many or a class for expanded clones.

. TRBJ2-2 TRBD1 TRBV18 TGTGCCAGCTCATGGGACAGGGGCGACACCGGGGAGCTGTTTTTT CASSWDRGDTGELFF
. TRBJ1-3 . TRBV7-9 TGTGCCAGCAGTACTGCTAGGGACACCATATATTTT CASSTARDTIYF
. TRBJ2-7 . TRBV11-3 TGTGCCAGCAGCTTACAATCGGTTGGCGAGCAGTACTTC CASSLQSVGEQYF
large TRBJ2-7 TRBD2 TRBV29-1 TGCAGCGTTAACCCCAGCGGGAGGTCCTACGAGCAGTACTTC CSVNPSGRSYEQYF
once TRBJ2-4 . TRBV7-9 TGTGCCAGCAGCGCAGAAACAGGAGCTCTAGCCAAAAACATTCAGTACTTC CASSAETGALAKNIQYF
. TRBJ2-4 . TRBV11-3 TGTGCCAGCAGCTTATCCAGGGTAGACATTCAGTACTTC CASSLSRVDIQYF
once TRBJ2-7 TRBD2 TRBV29-1 TGCAGCGCCTCACTAGCGGACTCACGTTACGAGCAGTACTTC CSASLADSRYEQYF
. TRBJ2-3 . TRBV12-5 TGTGCTAGTGGTCCCACCGGGACTAGCACAGATACGCAGTATTTT CASGPTGTSTDTQYF
. TRBJ1-2 . TRBV7-9 TGTGCCAGCAGCTTAGGAGGGTTCTATGGCTACACCTTC CASSLGGFYGYTF
. TRBJ1-5 . TRBV7-2 TGTGCCAGCAGCTTCCAGGGAAATCAGCCCCAGCATTTT CASSFQGNQPQHF
few TRBJ1-4 . TRBV19 TGTGCCAGTAGTATCGGTCCGGTACAGAGAAATGAAAAACTGTTTTTT CASSIGPVQRNEKLFF
few TRBJ1-5 . TRBV7-6 TGTGCCAGCAGTCCGGGGGACGCTCAGCCCCAGCATTTT CASSPGDAQPQHF
once TRBJ2-5 . TRBV5-1 TGCGCCAGCTACCTCGACACGGCGGGGGAGACCCAGTACTTC CASYLDTAGETQYF
. TRBJ2-5 . TRBV21-1 TGTGCCAGCAGCACCAAAGATTCCCAGGGTAAAGAGACCCAGTACTTC CASSTKDSQGKETQYF
. TRBJ2-7 . TRBV6-1 TGTGCCAGCAGTGAACTGACAGGCCGTCCCTACGAGCAGTACTTC CASSELTGRPYEQYF
. TRBJ1-2 . TRBV4-3 TGCGCCAGCAGCCAAGAGCTGGGACGCTATGGCTACACCTTC CASSQELGRYGYTF
. TRBJ2-7 . TRBV4-2 TGTGCCAGCAGCCAAGATCTACGAGGAAATAAGTACGAGCAGTACTTC CASSQDLRGNKYEQYF
. TRBJ2-1 TRBD2 TRBV11-1 TGTGCCAGCAGCCGAAGCCTGGGACTAGCGGGGAGCTCCTACAATGAGCAGTTCTTC CASSRSLGLAGSSYNEQFF
. TRBJ2-5 TRBD2 TRBV18 TGTGCCAGCTCACCATTCACACTAGCGGGACAAGAGACCCAGTACTTC CASSPFTLAGQETQYF
. TRBJ2-3 . TRBV5-1 TGCGCCAGCACTCCAGGCCAGGGCAATAGTCCAGATACGCAGTATTTT CASTPGQGNSPDTQYF
. TRBJ1-4 . TRBV5-1 TGCGCCAGCAGCCGGGACGGAATTAATGAAAAACTGTTTTTT CASSRDGINEKLFF
few TRBJ1-1 . TRBV5-1 TGCGCCAGCTTGGGGGGAGTTGGCACTGAAGCTTTCTTT CASLGGVGTEAFF
. TRBJ1-2 . TRBV14 TGTGCCAGCAGCCAAGTTGGGTGGGAGGAATATTCAGGCTACACCTTC CASSQVGWEEYSGYTF
few TRBJ2-7 TRBD1 TRBV6-1 TGTGCCAGCAGTGAATGGGGGACAGGGACTTACGAGCAGTACTTC CASSEWGTGTYEQYF
. TRBJ2-2 . TRBV5-1 TGCGCCAGCAGCTTGGTGGCGACCGGGGAGCTGTTTTTT CASSLVATGELFF
. TRBJ2-7 TRBD2 TRBV5-8 TGTGCCAGCAGTCGGGGACTAGCGATCTCCTACGAGCAGTACTTC CASSRGLAISYEQYF
. TRBJ2-2 . TRBV10-3 TGTGCCATCAGACCCGGGGGCACCGGGGAGCTGTTTTTT CAIRPGGTGELFF
. TRBJ2-7 TRBD1 TRBV7-9 TGTGCCAGCAGCTCGCCGGGACAGGGGCCCGAGCAGTACTTC CASSSPGQGPEQYF
. TRBJ1-1 TRBD1 TRBV5-4 TGTGCCAGCACAGGGACAGGCCCCGCTGAAGCTTTCTTT CASTGTGPAEAFF
. TRBJ1-2 . TRBV27 TGTGCCAGCAGAGGGGCCCACTATGGCTACACCTTC CASRGAHYGYTF
. TRBJ2-7 TRBD1 TRBV9 TGTGCCAGCAGCGTGCGGGACAGGGGGCGATACGAGCAGTACTTC CASSVRDRGRYEQYF
. TRBJ2-5 . TRBV9 TGTGCCAGCAGCGTCATGGGACAACAAGGTACCCAGTACTTC CASSVMGQQGTQYF
. TRBJ1-4 . TRBV12-5 TGTGCTAGTGGTTTGTGGGGGGGGCTGCGAACTAATGAAAAACTGTTTTTT CASGLWGGLRTNEKLFF
. TRBJ2-7 TRBD1 TRBV29-1 TGCAGCGTTGAAGGGACAGGGGGGAACGAGCAGTACTTC CSVEGTGGNEQYF
. TRBJ1-6 . TRBV5-1 TGCGCCAGCAGAAGGTCCGGGGTAGAAGTAGGCTCACCCCTCCACTTT CASRRSGVEVGSPLHF
. TRBJ2-7 . TRBV7-8 TGTGCCAGCAGCTTGCTAGTAGGTGCGTCCTACGAGCAGTACTTC CASSLLVGASYEQYF
. TRBJ1-2 . TRBV7-9 TGTGCCAGCAGCCCTATAGCCTTC CASSPIAF
. TRBJ2-3 TRBD2 TRBV2 TGTGCCAGCAGTTTCCTCCAGCGGGAGACAGATACGCAGTATTTT CASSFLQRETDTQYF
. TRBJ2-1 TRBD2 TRBV18 TGTGCCAGCTCTCCGACTAGCGTGAGGTTTGATGAGCAGTTCTTC CASSPTSVRFDEQFF
. TRBJ1-5 . TRBV7-2 TGTGCCAGCAGCTTAATCGGGTGGGCGGATCAGCCCCAGCATTTT CASSLIGWADQPQHF
. TRBJ2-1 . TRBV9 TGTGCCAGCAGCCCCCTCCGGCGGGACTCCTACAATGAGCAGTTCTTC CASSPLRRDSYNEQFF
. TRBJ1-4 . TRBV7-9 TGTGCCAGCAGCCTACCCACGAAGGGGTTTAATGAAAAACTGTTTTTT CASSLPTKGFNEKLFF
. TRBJ2-1 TRBD2 TRBV5-1 TGCGCCAGCAGCCCTTCCGGGACTATCAATGAGCAGTTCTTC CASSPSGTINEQFF
. TRBJ2-7 . TRBV10-3 TGTGCCATCAGTGGGACCTTCCAGGACGAGCAGTACTTC CAISGTFQDEQYF
. TRBJ1-2 . TRBV2 TGTGCCAGCAGTGCCCCACAGGATGGCTACACCTTC CASSAPQDGYTF
. TRBJ1-2 . TRBV5-6 TGTGCCAGCAGCTTGGTTTCCCTAAACTATGGCTACACCTTC CASSLVSLNYGYTF
. TRBJ2-3 . TRBV4-1 TGCGCCAGCAGCCAAGACCCAGCTGGGTTGGATACGCAGTATTTT CASSQDPAGLDTQYF
. TRBJ2-7 TRBD2 TRBV19 TGTGCCAGTAGTATAAAAGGACTAGCTCCCCGTAGTACCTACGAGCAGTACTTC CASSIKGLAPRSTYEQYF
. TRBJ2-2 . TRBV9 TGTGCCAGCAGCTCGACCGGGGAGCTGTTTTTT CASSSTGELFF